This T cell receptor (beta chain) appears in the sequencing data of a study of PD-L1 blockade in urothelial cancer. Across the whole study: Beginning in about 2014, patients received atezolizumab, given as 1,200 mg intravenously every 3 weeks. Most of the 29 patients were men with bladder-origin urothelial cancer. As for prior chemotherapy regimens, patients had received 0 to 3.

This clone was seen just once. Its antigen remains unknown. Findings and caveats of the study: Patients with durable benefit had greater blood expansion of tumor-associated TCR clones 3 weeks into treatment.

Clones were read by immunoSEQ multiplex PCR, and TCRdb kept only the in-frame ones, dropping some. The sample lists roughly 100,000 clones; less than 90% were seen once. Trimming took 3 bases from V and 1 from J, leaving 18 bases between them. The CDR3 is made up of 17 amino acids. The germline V gene has CDR1 MNHEY and CDR2 SMNVEV (reference sequence). Time point: peripheral blood 6 weeks after treatment start. This sequence joins TRBV27 and TRBJ1-2; D is unclear. This clonotype was sampled from a man in his 70s with urothelial cancer. The sample in question was PBMCs, obtained around atezolizumab (anti-PD-L1) treatment. The CDR3 spells CASSFYGHDIYNYGYTF. In DNA, the CDR3 is TGTGCCAGCAGTTTCTATGGCCATGACATTTATAACTATGGCTACACCTTC.